The clone carrying this T cell receptor (beta chain) was observed a few times. Its antigen is unknown. Sequencing templates came from extracted RNA that was reverse transcribed into cDNA. Only in-frame clones appear in the TCRdb table, and some are missing; sequencing was by immunoSEQ multiplex PCR. The table lists 130,000 or so clones, around 50% of them singletons. The data originate from a study of CD8+ T cells in alopecia areata. Germline lookup yields CDR1 SQVTM and CDR2 ANQGSEA. This CDR3 comprises 15 residues. V lost 7 bases and J lost 1; bases outside the gene matches: 8. Peripheral blood and lesional scalp punch biopsies came from alopecia areata patients. The researchers isolated CD4+ and CD8+ T cells from PBMCs by sorting. Study results and limitations: Relative to mice, TCR sharing across patients was less clear, a difference possibly HLA-related. Normal skin's resident alphabeta T cells are sequenced alongside lesional scalp T cells.

The sample comprised NKG2D-low CD8+ T cells sorted from blood. The V and J genes are TRBV29-1 and TRBJ2-1; 9 bases are a match to TRBD2. This TCR derives from a human donor with alopecia areata. As DNA, the CDR3 is TGCAGCGCCTCGGGACTAGCCCTTTCCTACAATGAGCAGTTCTTC. Its translation is CSASGLALSYNEQFF.